One sample yielded the 30 T cell receptor beta chains listed below, sequenced in a study of cytomegalovirus exposure and HLA in healthy donors. PCR amplification relied on 60 Vbeta primers (plus 13 Jbeta primers). This table comes from immunoSEQ multiplex PCR, and its TCRdb copy is limited to in-frame clones, with some not included. The profile shows approximately 140,000 clones, about four fifths of them singletons. Sequencing was done on a sample of PBMCs. The receptor set was obtained from a man in his forties in good health and CMV-seropositive.

The chain recombines TRBV15 with TRBJ1-1; the D gene is possibly TRBD1 (6 bases). Per the germline V gene, CDR1 is LNHNV and CDR2 is YYDKDF (reference sequence). The CDR3 sequence is 14 residues long. V lost 2 bases and J lost 12, with 19 bases in between. The CDR3 DNA sequence: TGTGCCACCAGCAGACCCAGAGACAGGTCATTATCTTTCTTT. Translating gives CATSRPRDRSLSFF.

This clone came up once. This chain links TRBV10-3 with TRBJ2-1; 14 bases agree with TRBD2. Germline V CDR1 and CDR2: ENHRY, SYGVKD. The CDR3 extends over 15 amino acids. Unmatched junction bases numbered 4, after V lost 6 bases and J lost 6 bases. This CDR3 is CAIRQTSGRVNEQFF. CDR3 bases: TGTGCCATCAGACAGACTAGCGGGAGGGTCAATGAGCAGTTCTTC.

The gene calls are TRBV27 and TRBJ2-1, with 9 nucleotides matching TRBD1. Germline loops: CDR1 MNHEY, CDR2 SMNVEV (reference sequence). This CDR3 contains 16 residues. Germline trimming cut 2 bases from V and 4 bases from J; bases unmatched to any gene: 6. The CDR3 spells CASSLPRGQGYNEQFF. In nucleotides, the CDR3 is TGTGCCAGCAGTTTACCGAGGGGACAGGGTTACAATGAGCAGTTCTTC.

The genes are TRBV7-9 and TRBJ2-1; 7 nucleotides line up with TRBD1. The CDR3 is 14 residues long. Looked up from germline, CDR1 is SEHNR and CDR2 is FQNEAQ (reference sequence). J lost 5 bases, V lost 2 bases, and 3 bases had no gene match. Here the CDR3 DNA reads TGTGCCAGCAGCTTAAGGGGACAGAACAATGAGCAGTTCTTC. This encodes CASSLRGQNNEQFF.

J is TRBJ1-2 and V is TRBV11-2; D gene uncertain. This CDR3 is built from 15 residues. The germline V and J ends were trimmed by 3 bases and 4 bases, with 15 bases remaining between them. Germline assignment: CDR1 SGHAT and CDR2 FQNNGV. The DNA for the CDR3 is TGTGCCAGCAGCTTGGTACACGTCGACTCCTATGGCTACACCTTC. This translates into CASSLVHVDSYGYTF.

The J gene is TRBJ2-7, the V gene TRBV6-1; TRBD1 agrees at 8 bases. Trimming at V came to 6 bases and at J to 4 bases, leaving 8 bases not matched to a gene. Germline CDR1 MNHNS, CDR2 SASEGT. The CDR3 extends over 14 amino acids. CDR3 amino acids: CASRPGQGSYEQYF. The CDR3 DNA sequence: TGTGCCAGCAGACCTGGACAGGGCTCTTACGAGCAGTACTTC.

CDR3 in DNA: TGTGCCAGCAGCGTAAAAGCGGGGGCCTTCACAGATACGCAGTATTTT. Amino acid sequence: CASSVKAGAFTDTQYF. The chain is built from TRBV9 and TRBJ2-3; 8 nucleotides match TRBD2. CDR3 length: 16 amino acids. Trimming took 1 base from V and 2 from J; bases not matched to a gene: 6. Per germline, CDR1 SGDLS and CDR2 YYNGEE.

V and J are TRBV5-1 and TRBJ1-1; tentative D call: TRBD1 (5 bases). CDR1 and CDR2 (germline): SGHRS, YFSETQ. The CDR3 runs 14 residues. Trimming took off 4 bases at V and 1 base at J, with 11 bases between the two ends. The CDR3 spells CASSVDSRNTEAFF. In DNA form, the CDR3 reads TGCGCCAGCAGCGTCGACAGCCGGAACACTGAAGCTTTCTTT.

A few counts support this clone. V is TRBV10-3 and J is TRBJ2-2; 10 bases agree with TRBD1. Trimming took 5 bases from V and 4 from J; bases not matched to a gene: 4. This CDR3 is 15 amino acids long. The germline V gene has CDR1 ENHRY and CDR2 SYGVKD. The CDR3 is CAISPGQGITGELFF. In nucleotides, the CDR3 is TGTGCCATCAGTCCGGGACAGGGGATCACCGGGGAGCTGTTTTTT.

The chain joins TRBV5-8 to TRBJ2-7; tentatively, D is TRBD2 (5 bases). Per the germline V gene, CDR1 is SGHTS and CDR2 is YDEGEE. Trimming removed 2 bases from V and 1 base from J, with 22 bases in between. CDR3 length equals 18 residues. CDR3 amino acids: CASSFPRGGVGVSYEQYF. Here the CDR3 DNA reads TGTGCCAGCAGCTTCCCCCGAGGAGGAGTTGGGGTGTCCTACGAGCAGTACTTC.

This sequence joins TRBV10-1 and TRBJ2-5, with D hard to call. Trimming removed 2 bases at V and 1 base at J, with 5 bases between. Germline V lookup: CDR1 WNHNN, CDR2 SYGVQD (reference sequence). The CDR3 has 13 residues. CDR3 protein: CASSETVQETQYF. CDR3 DNA: TGCGCCAGCAGTGAGACAGTCCAAGAGACCCAGTACTTC.

This clone has a single count. The chain joins TRBV5-6 to TRBJ2-1; 7 bases fit TRBD1. CDR1 is SGHDT and CDR2 is YYEEEE in the germline V gene. The ends lost 6 bases at V and 7 bases at J; junction bases unmatched: 10. This CDR3 has 14 amino acids. The DNA for the CDR3 is TGTGCCAGCACCGTGACAGGGTTCCTTAATGAGCAGTTCTTC. Translation gives CASTVTGFLNEQFF.

The rearrangement links TRBV19 to TRBJ2-1, with 8 nucleotides matching TRBD2. Unmatched junction bases numbered 7, after V lost 3 bases and J lost 9 bases. The CDR3 runs 14 residues. Looked up from germline, CDR1 is LNHDA and CDR2 is SQIVND (reference sequence). The CDR3 protein is CASSMYGRATEQFF. CDR3 sequence (DNA): TGTGCCAGTAGTATGTACGGGAGGGCCACTGAGCAGTTCTTC.

The V and J genes are TRBV27 and TRBJ1-5, with 8 bases matching TRBD1. This CDR3 spans 14 amino acids. Trimming removed 7 bases from V and 7 bases from J; junction bases left unmatched: 9. Germline lookup yields CDR1 MNHEY and CDR2 SMNVEV (reference sequence). The CDR3 spells CASKKTGVRQPQHF. The DNA of the CDR3 is TGTGCCAGCAAAAAGACAGGGGTGCGGCAGCCCCAGCATTTT.

The chain uses TRBV13 and TRBJ2-1; 13 positions match TRBD2. CDR1 is PRHDT, CDR2 FYEKMQ, per germline (reference sequence). The CDR3 extends over 16 amino acids. Trimming cost V 3 bases and J 8 bases; bases outside gene matches: 7. CDR3 residues: CASSLGGLAGVDEQFF. The CDR3 nucleotides read TGTGCCAGCAGCTTGGGTGGACTAGCGGGAGTAGATGAGCAGTTCTTC.

Comments on this clone: Within the sample, other DNA sequences also encode this same CDR3. This sequence joins TRBV4-1 and TRBJ2-7; maybe TRBD1 (6 bases). CDR3 length: 14 amino acids. The germline CDR1 and CDR2 sequences are MGHRA and YSYEKL. V was trimmed by 0 bases and J by 2 bases, leaving 8 bases between them. Here the CDR3 DNA reads TGCGCCAGCAGCCAAGATAGGGGGACCTACGAGCAGTACTTC. Translating it yields CASSQDRGTYEQYF.

The J gene is TRBJ2-5, the V gene TRBV4-2; weak D call: TRBD1 (5 bases). The germline gives CDR1 LGHNA, CDR2 YNFKEQ. There are 17 residues in the CDR3. V dropped 4 bases and J dropped 5 bases, with 23 bases sitting between them. CDR3 sequence: CASSPHALFSPGETQYF. The CDR3 coding sequence is TGTGCCAGCAGCCCCCACGCCCTCTTTTCACCAGGGGAGACCCAGTACTTC.

The chain carries TRBV5-6 and TRBJ1-2, with D possibly matching TRBD1 (6 bases). This CDR3 is built from 14 residues. Germline values: CDR1 SGHDT, CDR2 YYEEEE. The germline V and J ends were trimmed by 1 base and 5 bases, with 12 bases remaining between them. The CDR3 DNA follows: TGTGCCAGCAGCTTGTGGGGGCCCAGATATGGCTACACCTTC. The encoded protein is CASSLWGPRYGYTF.

This clone was seen a single time. This chain links TRBV7-9 with TRBJ2-7; D possibly corresponds to TRBD1 (6 bases). The CDR3 loop spans 14 amino acids. Trimming removed 3 bases at V and 7 bases at J, with 16 bases between. From germline, CDR1 is SEHNR and CDR2 FQNEAQ (reference sequence). The CDR3 DNA reads TGTGCCAGCAGCTTTCGCTACAGGGAAGGGGAGCAGTACTTC. This gives the protein CASSFRYREGEQYF.

V gene TRBV7-9 combines with J gene TRBJ1-1; D gene ambiguous. The CDR3 runs to 12 residues. Looked up from germline, CDR1 is SEHNR and CDR2 is FQNEAQ (reference sequence). V gave up 1 base and J gave up 11 bases, with 11 bases separating them. Here the CDR3 DNA reads TGTGCCAGCAGCTTAGGCGGGTGGCAGGCTTTCTTT. Translation: CASSLGGWQAFF.

The gene calls are TRBV6-1 and TRBJ1-1, with D uncertain. Germline CDR1 and CDR2: MNHNS and SASEGT. The V end lost 4 bases, the J end lost 2 bases, and 8 bases lay between the germline ends. CDR3 length: 13 amino acids. The CDR3 sequence: CASSARHNTEAFF. The CDR3 DNA reads as TGTGCCAGCAGTGCGAGACACAACACTGAAGCTTTCTTT.

In regard to this clone: The same CDR3 is also encoded by other DNA sequences in this sample. The chain recombines TRBV9 with TRBJ2-7, with TRBD2 matching over 9 bases. The germline V gene encodes CDR1 SGDLS and CDR2 YYNGEE. CDR3 length equals 14 residues. V shed 3 bases and J 3 bases; nucleotides not matched to a gene: 4. In DNA form, the CDR3 reads TGTGCCAGCAGCGCAAGCGGGGGGAGCTACGAGCAGTACTTC. Its translation is CASSASGGSYEQYF.

The J gene is TRBJ2-1, the V gene TRBV7-9, with a possible D match to TRBD2 (7 bases). Trimming took off 0 bases at V and 4 bases at J, with 13 bases between the two ends. The CDR3 is 16 residues long. Germline V gene data show CDR1 as SEHNR and CDR2 as FQNEAQ (reference sequence). The CDR3, as DNA: TGTGCCAGCAGCTTAGCAAGGACTAGGGGGTACAATGAGCAGTTCTTC. Protein sequence: CASSLARTRGYNEQFF. The complete variable domain, with remaining parts taken from reference TRBV7-9 and TRBJ2-1, reads DTGVSQNPRHKITKRGQNVTFRCDPISEHNRLYWYRQTLGQGPEFLTYFQNEAQLEKSRLLSDRFSAERPKGSFSTLEIQRTEQGDSAMYLCASSLARTRGYNEQFFGPGTRLTVL.

The chain couples TRBV7-8 to TRBJ1-5, with D possibly being TRBD1 (5 bases). This CDR3 has 18 amino acids. Between the trimmed V and J ends, which lost 0 bases and 5 bases, there was a span of 20 bases. CDR1 SGHVS and CDR2 FQNEAQ come from the germline V gene. The CDR3 DNA sequence: TGTGCCAGCAGCTTAGCGTGGATCCAGGGTTATGCGTATCAGCCCCAGCATTTT. This encodes CASSLAWIQGYAYQPQHF.

This clone was seen more than once but under ten times. This chain uses TRBV18 with TRBJ1-3; D gene uncertain. CDR3 length: 14 amino acids. The germline CDR1 and CDR2 sequences are KGHSH and LQKENI. Trimming took 2 bases from V and 3 from J, leaving 8 bases between them. The CDR3: CASSPEAGGNTIYF. The CDR3 coding sequence is TGTGCCAGCTCACCAGAAGCCGGTGGAAACACCATATATTTT.

As concerns this clone: One junction end does not reproduce the germline sequence, and a read error may be involved. Here the CDR3 reads CANSSEAGGNTGELFF. The CDR3 DNA is TGCGCCAACAGCTCAGAAGCGGGGGGGAACACCGGGGAGCTGTTTTTT. The genes are TRBV5-1 and TRBJ2-2, with TRBD2 identical over 9 bases. The CDR3 spans 16 residues. Germline V gene sequence: CDR1 SGHRS, CDR2 YFSETQ.

The J gene is TRBJ2-1, the V gene TRBV10-3; 8 nucleotides align to TRBD1. The junction had 6 bases not matched to a gene; V was cut back by 11 bases and J by 6 bases. The CDR3 is made up of 12 amino acids. Germline V CDR1 and CDR2: ENHRY, SYGVKD. The DNA for the CDR3 is TGTGCCGTCCAGGGGGCGGCCAATGAGCAGTTCTTC. Translating it yields CAVQGAANEQFF.

V and J are TRBV29-1 and TRBJ2-7; 9 nucleotides agree with TRBD1. From germline, CDR1 is SQVTM and CDR2 ANQGSEA. V was pared by 7 bases and J by 0 bases, with 7 bases of the junction left unmatched. This CDR3 has 14 amino acids. The CDR3 sequence: CSALGQGSSYEQYF. CDR3 nucleotides: TGCAGCGCACTCGGACAGGGGAGCTCCTACGAGCAGTACTTC.

CDR3 region: CATSGTSGPPGNEQFF. DNA of the CDR3: TGTGCCACCAGCGGGACTAGCGGCCCTCCTGGAAATGAGCAGTTCTTC. This chain connects TRBV15 to TRBJ2-1; 11 positions agree with TRBD2. V gave up 5 bases and J gave up 7 bases; unmatched junction bases: 10. There are 16 residues in the CDR3. Germline V CDR1 and CDR2: LNHNV, YYDKDF (reference sequence).

The V call is TRBV2, the J call TRBJ2-7, with 11 bases fitting TRBD2. The CDR3 covers 13 residues. Looked up from germline, CDR1 is SNHLY and CDR2 is FYNNEI. Trimming at V came to 8 bases and at J to 4 bases, leaving 4 bases not matched to a gene. The chain's CDR3 is CASRLAGTYEQYF. The CDR3 region has the DNA TGTGCCAGCCGACTAGCGGGGACTTACGAGCAGTACTTC.